The source of this T cell receptor beta chain is a study of blood T cell repertoires in COVID-19. Study-wide context: Material from acute and convalescent COVID-19 was sourced from the United States, Italy and Spain.

J was trimmed by 7 bases and V by 4 bases; bases with no gene match: 10. The V gene's germline CDR1 is LGHDT and CDR2 YNNKEL (reference sequence). The CDR3 consists of 17 residues. Per the authors' pipeline: Estimates of nucleated cell counts were drawn from the amplification of reference gene primers. Using immunoSEQ multiplex PCR, the repertoire was profiled, and TCRdb retains in-frame clones only, with some absent. D and trimming were read from the DNA, whereas the V and J calls and clone size are those reported in that table. This sample carries around 130,000 clones, roughly three quarters of them seen once, and the ten largest clones take 6.5% to 9%.

Material: peripheral blood. The clonotype was recovered from a human donor in a cohort sampled during active COVID-19. This chain joins TRBV3-1 (or the pseudogene TRBV3-2) and TRBJ2-1; 13 bases fit TRBD2. CDR3 in DNA: TGTGCCAGCAGCCCCCCTCCGGGACTAGCGGGGAAAAATGAGCAGTTCTTC. It encodes CASSPPPGLAGKNEQFF.